These 10 T cell receptor beta chains came from one sample sequenced in a study of blood T cell repertoires in COVID-19. Sequencing used immunoSEQ multiplex PCR; TCRdb keeps in-frame clones, though not all of them. The table lists 200,000 to 250,000 clones, 83% of them singletons, with around 5.5% in the top ten. What was sequenced was peripheral blood. The source of these receptors is a human donor in a cohort sampled during active COVID-19.

V gene TRBV18 combines with J gene TRBJ1-5; 9 bases are shared with TRBD1. This CDR3 contains 13 residues. Germline V gene data show CDR1 as KGHSH and CDR2 as LQKENI. With 9 bases clipped from V and 5 bases from J, the junction kept 5 bases outside the gene matches. CDR3 loop: CASGQGSDQPQHF. Here the CDR3 DNA reads TGTGCCAGTGGACAGGGGAGCGATCAGCCCCAGCATTTT.

The chain has TRBV9 and TRBJ2-1, with D possibly matching TRBD2 (5 bases). The V end was cut by 4 bases, the J end by 0 bases, with 17 bases between. The CDR3 loop spans 17 amino acids. Germline V CDR1 and CDR2: SGDLS, YYNGEE. Here the CDR3 reads CASSQERVDSSYNEQFF. CDR3 sequence (DNA): TGTGCCAGCAGCCAAGAGAGGGTTGATAGCTCCTACAATGAGCAGTTCTTC.

The gene calls are TRBV11-2 and TRBJ2-5, with a weak D call TRBD1 (7 bases). V lost 5 bases and J lost 5, with 18 bases in between. From germline, CDR1 is SGHAT and CDR2 FQNNGV. The CDR3 length is 15 residues. CDR3 in amino acids: CASSRQGGFLETQYF. The DNA for the CDR3 is TGTGCCAGCAGCCGACAGGGAGGATTCTTGGAGACCCAGTACTTC.

This clone was recorded many times. The chain carries TRBV6-1 and TRBJ2-1, with 9 bases fitting TRBD2. The ends lost 1 base at V and 5 bases at J; junction bases unmatched: 9. The germline V gene encodes CDR1 MNHNS and CDR2 SASEGT. The length of the CDR3 is 17 residues. The CDR3 protein is CASSEGVAGAYNNEQFF. CDR3 DNA: TGTGCCAGCAGTGAAGGGGTAGCGGGAGCTTACAACAATGAGCAGTTCTTC.

The chain combines TRBV3-1 (or the pseudogene TRBV3-2) with TRBJ2-3; TRBD2 agrees at 12 bases. This CDR3 has 15 amino acids. CDR1 is LGHDT, CDR2 YNNKEL, per germline (reference sequence). Trimming took 5 bases from V and 7 from J; bases not matched to a gene: 7. CDR3: CASSYTSGGRYTQYF. The DNA of the CDR3 is TGTGCCAGCAGCTATACTAGCGGGGGGAGATATACGCAGTATTTT.

The chain couples TRBV7-2 to TRBJ2-1, with 8 positions matching TRBD2. The V gene end was trimmed by 1 base and the J gene end by 7 bases; junction bases not matched to a gene: 6. The CDR3 totals 15 residues. CDR1 and CDR2 from the germline V gene are SGHTA and FQGNSA. CDR3 region: CASSLDSGIGNEQFF. The CDR3 DNA is TGTGCCAGCAGCTTAGATAGCGGGATAGGTAATGAGCAGTTCTTC.

On this clone itself: The junction differs from germline at one of its ends, possibly a read error. V and J are TRBV19 and TRBJ2-3; 8 nucleotides agree with TRBD2. This CDR3 spans 17 amino acids. Per germline, CDR1 LNHDA and CDR2 SQIVND (reference sequence). CDR3 nucleotide sequence: TGTGCCAGCAGTACCCTAAGGGCGGGAGGTTTGCTAGATACGCAGTATTTT. It specifies CASSTLRAGGLLDTQYF.

This clone was seen only once. The rearrangement joins TRBV18 to TRBJ2-3; a possible D gene is TRBD1 (5 bases). CDR1 is KGHSH, CDR2 LQKENI, per germline. This CDR3 spans 14 amino acids. V lost 2 bases and J lost 3, with 9 bases in between. CDR3 in DNA: TGTGCCAGCTCACCAAATCAGGGAACAGATACGCAGTATTTT. As protein: CASSPNQGTDTQYF.

The chain joins TRBV5-1 to TRBJ1-5; tentatively, D is TRBD1 (5 bases). V dropped 3 bases and J dropped 4 bases, with 8 bases sitting between them. Germline lookup yields CDR1 SGHRS and CDR2 YFSETQ. CDR3 length: 13 amino acids. The CDR3 is CASSWGLNQPQHF. The CDR3 bases are TGCGCCAGCAGCTGGGGACTGAATCAGCCCCAGCATTTT.

In this sample, this clone turned up once. The CDR3: CASSQGQGGNYGYTF. Written as DNA, the CDR3 is TGTGCCAGCAGCCAGGGACAGGGAGGTAACTATGGCTACACCTTC. The chain is built from TRBV28 and TRBJ1-2; 9 bases are a match to TRBD1. With V trimmed by 6 bases and J by 1 base, 6 bases remained unmatched. The CDR3 has 15 amino acids. Germline V gene lookup returns CDR1 MDHEN and CDR2 SYDVKM.